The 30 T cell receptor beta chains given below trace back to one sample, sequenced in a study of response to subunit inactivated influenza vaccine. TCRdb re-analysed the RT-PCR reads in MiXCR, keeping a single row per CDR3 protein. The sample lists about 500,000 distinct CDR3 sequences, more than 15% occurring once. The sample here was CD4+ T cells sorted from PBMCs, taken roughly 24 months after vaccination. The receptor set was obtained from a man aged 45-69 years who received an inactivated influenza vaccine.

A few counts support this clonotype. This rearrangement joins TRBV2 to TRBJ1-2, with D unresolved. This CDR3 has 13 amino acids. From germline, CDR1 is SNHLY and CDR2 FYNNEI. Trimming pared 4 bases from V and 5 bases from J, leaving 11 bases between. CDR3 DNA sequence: TGTGCCAGCAGTGTTTACACTACTTATGGCTACACCTTC. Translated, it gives CASSVYTTYGYTF.

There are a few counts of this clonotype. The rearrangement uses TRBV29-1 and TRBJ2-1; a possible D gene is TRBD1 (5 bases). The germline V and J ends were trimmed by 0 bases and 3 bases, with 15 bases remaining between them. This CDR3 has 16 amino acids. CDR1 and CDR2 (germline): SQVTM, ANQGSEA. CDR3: CSVEDSGPQFYNEQFF. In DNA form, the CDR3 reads TGCAGCGTTGAAGATTCAGGGCCGCAATTCTACAATGAGCAGTTCTTC.

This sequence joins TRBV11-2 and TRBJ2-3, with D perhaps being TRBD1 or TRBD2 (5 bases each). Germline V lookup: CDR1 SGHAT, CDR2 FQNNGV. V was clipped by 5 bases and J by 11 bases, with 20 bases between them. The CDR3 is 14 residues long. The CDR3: CASSRGRLSIGQYF. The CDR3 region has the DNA TGTGCCAGCAGCCGGGGACGACTTTCCATTGGGCAGTATTTT.

CDR3 nucleotides: TGTGCCAGCAGCTTAGATAGAGGGGTCCAAGAGACCCAGTACTTC. Protein sequence: CASSLDRGVQETQYF. V and J are TRBV11-3 and TRBJ2-5; the D call may be TRBD1 or TRBD2 (5 bases each). Trimming took off 0 bases at V and 1 base at J, with 9 bases between the two ends. The CDR3 is 15 residues long. Germline CDR1 is SGHNT and CDR2 is YENEEA.

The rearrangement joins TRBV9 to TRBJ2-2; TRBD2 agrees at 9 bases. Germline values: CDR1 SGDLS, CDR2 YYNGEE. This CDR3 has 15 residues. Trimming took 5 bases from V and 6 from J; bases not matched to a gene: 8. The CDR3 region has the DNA TGTGCCAGCAGTGCGTCGGGACTAGCAGCCGGGGAGCTGTTTTTT. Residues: CASSASGLAAGELFF. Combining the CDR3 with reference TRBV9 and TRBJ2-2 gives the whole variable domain DSGVTQTPKHLITATGQRVTLRCSPRSGDLSVYWYQQSLDQGLQFLIQYYNGEERAKGNILERFSAQQFPDLHSELNLSSLELGDSALYFCASSASGLAAGELFFGEGSRLTVL.

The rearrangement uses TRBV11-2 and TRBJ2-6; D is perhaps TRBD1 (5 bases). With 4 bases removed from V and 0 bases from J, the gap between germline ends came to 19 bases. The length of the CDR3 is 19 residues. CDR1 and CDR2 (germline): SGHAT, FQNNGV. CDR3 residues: CASSSLGHRLSSGANVLTF. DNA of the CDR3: TGTGCCAGCAGCTCGTTAGGACACCGTCTAAGCTCTGGGGCCAACGTCCTGACTTTC.

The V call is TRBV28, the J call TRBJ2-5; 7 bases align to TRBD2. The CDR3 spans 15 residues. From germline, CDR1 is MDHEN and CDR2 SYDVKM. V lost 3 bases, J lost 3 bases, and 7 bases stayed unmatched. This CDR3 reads CASSFGRGTEETQYF. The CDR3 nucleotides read TGTGCCAGCAGTTTTGGGCGGGGGACCGAAGAGACCCAGTACTTC.

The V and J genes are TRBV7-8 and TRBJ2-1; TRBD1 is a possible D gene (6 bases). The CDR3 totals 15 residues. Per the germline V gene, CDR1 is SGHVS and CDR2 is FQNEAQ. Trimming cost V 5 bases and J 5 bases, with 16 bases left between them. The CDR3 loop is CASSPGVVRHNEQFF. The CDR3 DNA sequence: TGTGCCAGCAGCCCAGGGGTAGTTAGACACAATGAGCAGTTCTTC.

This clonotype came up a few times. The CDR3 protein is CSVEAGGDTQYF. CDR3 nucleotides: TGCAGCGTTGAGGCAGGTGGGGATACGCAGTATTTT. The chain employs TRBV29-1 and TRBJ2-3; no reliable D call. From germline, CDR1 is SQVTM and CDR2 ANQGSEA. CDR3 length: 12 residues. V dropped 3 bases and J dropped 6 bases, with 10 bases sitting between them.

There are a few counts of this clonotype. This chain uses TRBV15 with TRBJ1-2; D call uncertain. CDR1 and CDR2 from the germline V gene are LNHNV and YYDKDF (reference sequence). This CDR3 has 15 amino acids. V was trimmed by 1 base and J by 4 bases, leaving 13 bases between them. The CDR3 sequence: CATSRVGAGVYGYTF. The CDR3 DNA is TGTGCCACCAGCAGAGTAGGAGCAGGAGTCTATGGCTACACCTTC. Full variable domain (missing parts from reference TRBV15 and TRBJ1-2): DAMVIQNPRYQVTQFGKPVTLSCSQTLNHNVMYWYQQKSSQAPKLLFHYYDKDFNNEADTPDNFQSRRPNTSFCFLDIRSPGLGDTAMYLCATSRVGAGVYGYTFGSGTRLTVV.

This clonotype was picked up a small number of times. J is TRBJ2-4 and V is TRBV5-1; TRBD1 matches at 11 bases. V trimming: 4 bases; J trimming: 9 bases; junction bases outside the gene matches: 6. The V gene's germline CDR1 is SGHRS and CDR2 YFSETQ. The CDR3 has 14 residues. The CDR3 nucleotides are TGCGCCAGCAGCACGGGACAGGGGGATGCCATTCAGTACTTC. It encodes CASSTGQGDAIQYF.

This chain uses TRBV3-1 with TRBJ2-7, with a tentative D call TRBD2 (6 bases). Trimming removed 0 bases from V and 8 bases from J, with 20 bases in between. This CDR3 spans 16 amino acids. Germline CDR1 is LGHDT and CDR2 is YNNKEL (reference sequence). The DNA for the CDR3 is TGTGCCAGCAGCCAAGAGAGGTTAGTAGCGGCAAGTAAGCAGTACTTC. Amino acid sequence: CASSQERLVAASKQYF.

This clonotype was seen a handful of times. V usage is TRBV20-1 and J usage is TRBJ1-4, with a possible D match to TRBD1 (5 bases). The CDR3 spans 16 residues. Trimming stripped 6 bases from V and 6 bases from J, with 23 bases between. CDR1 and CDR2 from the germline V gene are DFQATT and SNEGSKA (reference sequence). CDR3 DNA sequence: TGCAGTGCATTCGCATTGGGGGACGGACTAGATGAAAAACTGTTTTTT. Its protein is CSAFALGDGLDEKLFF.

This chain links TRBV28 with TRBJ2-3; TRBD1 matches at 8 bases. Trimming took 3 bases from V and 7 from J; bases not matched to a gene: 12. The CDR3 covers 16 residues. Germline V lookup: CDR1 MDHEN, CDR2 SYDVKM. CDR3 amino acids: CASSFIWAGGMNTQYF. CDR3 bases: TGTGCCAGCAGTTTTATTTGGGCAGGGGGCATGAATACGCAGTATTTT. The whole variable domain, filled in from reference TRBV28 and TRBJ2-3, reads DVKVTQSSRYLVKRTGEKVFLECVQDMDHENMFWYRQDPGLGLRLIYFSYDVKMKEKGDIPEGYSVSREKKERFSLILESASTNQTSMYLCASSFIWAGGMNTQYFGPGTRLTVL.

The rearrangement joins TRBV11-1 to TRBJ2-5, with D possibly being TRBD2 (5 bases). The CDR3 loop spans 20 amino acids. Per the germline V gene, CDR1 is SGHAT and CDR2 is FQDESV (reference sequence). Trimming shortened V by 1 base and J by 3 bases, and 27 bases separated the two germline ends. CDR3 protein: CASSLVSSFGSTAPKETQYF. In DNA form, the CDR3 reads TGTGCCAGCAGCTTAGTATCCAGTTTTGGGAGCACAGCCCCAAAAGAGACCCAGTACTTC.

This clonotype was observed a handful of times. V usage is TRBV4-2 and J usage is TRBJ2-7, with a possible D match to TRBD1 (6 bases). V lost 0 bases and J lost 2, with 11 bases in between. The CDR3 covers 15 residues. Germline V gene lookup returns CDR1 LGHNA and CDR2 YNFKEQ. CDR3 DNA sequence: TGTGCCAGCAGCCAAGATGGGACACCAACCTACGAGCAGTACTTC. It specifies CASSQDGTPTYEQYF.

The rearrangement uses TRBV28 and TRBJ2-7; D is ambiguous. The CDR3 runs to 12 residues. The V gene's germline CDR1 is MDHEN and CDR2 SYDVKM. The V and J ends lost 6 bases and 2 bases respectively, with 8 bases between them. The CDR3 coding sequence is TGTGCCAGCAGCGAAGTTGCCTACGAGCAGTACTTC. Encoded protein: CASSEVAYEQYF.

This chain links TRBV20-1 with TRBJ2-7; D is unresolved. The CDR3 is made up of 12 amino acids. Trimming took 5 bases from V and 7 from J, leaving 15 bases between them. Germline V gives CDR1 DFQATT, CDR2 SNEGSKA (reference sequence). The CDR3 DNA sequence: TGCAGTGCTCATGAACTCCTCCGGGAGCAGTACTTC. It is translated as CSAHELLREQYF.

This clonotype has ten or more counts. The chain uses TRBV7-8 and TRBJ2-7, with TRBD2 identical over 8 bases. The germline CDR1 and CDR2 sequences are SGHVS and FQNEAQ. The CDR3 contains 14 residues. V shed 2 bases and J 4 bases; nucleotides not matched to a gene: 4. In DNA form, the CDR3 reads TGTGCCAGCAGCTTACTCTTAGCGGGATACGAGCAGTACTTC. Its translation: CASSLLLAGYEQYF.

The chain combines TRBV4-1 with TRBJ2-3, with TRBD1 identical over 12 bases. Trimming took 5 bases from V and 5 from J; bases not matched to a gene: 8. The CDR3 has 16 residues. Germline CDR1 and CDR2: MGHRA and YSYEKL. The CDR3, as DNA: TGCGCCAGCAGCTCCATGAGGGACAGGGGGCGAGATACGCAGTATTTT. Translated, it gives CASSSMRDRGRDTQYF.

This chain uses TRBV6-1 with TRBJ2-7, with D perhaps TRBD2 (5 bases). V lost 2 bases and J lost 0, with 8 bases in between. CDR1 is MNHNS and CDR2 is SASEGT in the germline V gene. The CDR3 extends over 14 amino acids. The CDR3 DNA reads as TGTGCCAGCAGTGAAAACCTAGCCTCCTACGAGCAGTACTTC. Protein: CASSENLASYEQYF.

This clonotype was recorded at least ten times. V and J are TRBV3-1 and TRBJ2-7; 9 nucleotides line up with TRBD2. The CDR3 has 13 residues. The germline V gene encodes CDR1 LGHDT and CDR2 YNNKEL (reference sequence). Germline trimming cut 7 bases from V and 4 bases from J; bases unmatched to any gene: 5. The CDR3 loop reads CASTHSGGYEQYF. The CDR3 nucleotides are TGTGCCAGCACCCATAGCGGGGGTTACGAGCAGTACTTC.

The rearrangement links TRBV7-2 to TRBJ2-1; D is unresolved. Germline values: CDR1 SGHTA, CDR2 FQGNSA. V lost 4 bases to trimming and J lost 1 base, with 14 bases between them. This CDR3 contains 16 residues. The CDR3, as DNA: TGTGCCAGCAGCTCGTTAGCCCTTCGATCCTACAATGAGCAGTTCTTC. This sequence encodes CASSSLALRSYNEQFF.

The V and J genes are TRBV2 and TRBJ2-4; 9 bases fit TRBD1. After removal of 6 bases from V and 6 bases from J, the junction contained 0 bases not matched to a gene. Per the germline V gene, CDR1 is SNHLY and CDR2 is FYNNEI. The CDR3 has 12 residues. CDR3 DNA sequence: TGTGCCAGCAGGGACAGGGGAAACATTCAGTACTTC. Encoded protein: CASRDRGNIQYF.

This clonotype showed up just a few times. Here the CDR3 DNA reads TGTGCCAGCAGCCCTACCGGCGTTGGGGACAGAAACAATGAGCAGTTCTTC. It yields the protein CASSPTGVGDRNNEQFF. The chain has TRBV5-4 and TRBJ2-1; 7 bases line up with TRBD1. Trimming removed 4 bases from V and 5 bases from J; junction bases left unmatched: 15. There are 17 residues in the CDR3. Germline loops: CDR1 SGHNT, CDR2 YYREEE (reference sequence).

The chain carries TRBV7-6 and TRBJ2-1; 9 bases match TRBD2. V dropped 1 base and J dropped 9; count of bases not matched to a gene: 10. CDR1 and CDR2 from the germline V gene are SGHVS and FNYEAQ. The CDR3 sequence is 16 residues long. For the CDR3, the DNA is TGTGCCAGCAGCTTAGTTGGCGGGAGGGCCGGGGCTGAGCAGTTCTTC. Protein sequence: CASSLVGGRAGAEQFF.

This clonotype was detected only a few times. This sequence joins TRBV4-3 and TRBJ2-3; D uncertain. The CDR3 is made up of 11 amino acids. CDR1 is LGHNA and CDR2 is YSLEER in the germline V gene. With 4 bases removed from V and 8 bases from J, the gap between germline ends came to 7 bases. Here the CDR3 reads CASSRGGTQYF. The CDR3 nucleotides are TGCGCCAGCAGCCGCGGCGGTACGCAGTATTTT.

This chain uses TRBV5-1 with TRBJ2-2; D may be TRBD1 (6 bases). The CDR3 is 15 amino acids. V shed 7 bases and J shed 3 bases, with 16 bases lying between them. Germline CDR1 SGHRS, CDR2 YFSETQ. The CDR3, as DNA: TGCGCCAGCTGCGCACTAACAGGGCACACCGGGGAGCTGTTTTTT. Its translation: CASCALTGHTGELFF.

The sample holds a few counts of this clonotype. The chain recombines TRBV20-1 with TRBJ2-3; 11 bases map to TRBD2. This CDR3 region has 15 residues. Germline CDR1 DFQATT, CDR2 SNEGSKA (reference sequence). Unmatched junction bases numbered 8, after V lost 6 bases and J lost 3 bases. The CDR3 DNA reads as TGCAGTGCCCCCCACACTAGCGGGAGAACAGATACGCAGTATTTT. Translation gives CSAPHTSGRTDTQYF.

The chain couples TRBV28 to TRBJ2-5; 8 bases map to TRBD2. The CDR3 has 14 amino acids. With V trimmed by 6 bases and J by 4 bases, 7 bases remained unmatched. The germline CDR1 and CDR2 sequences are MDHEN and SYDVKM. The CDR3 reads CASRRRLARETQYF. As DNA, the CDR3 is TGTGCCAGCAGGAGGAGACTAGCGAGAGAGACCCAGTACTTC.